This T cell receptor beta chain was captured in a study of CD8 T cells in ankylosing spondylitis. Broader study findings: A subset of motif variants has previously been described in the synovial fluid and blood of reactive arthritis. Seemingly distinctive of ankylosing spondylitis blood was a TCR beta motif formed by eight highly homologous variants.

TCR beta libraries were made by quantitative 5'-RACE with molecular barcodes. TCRdb recomputed calls from the 5' RACE reads with MiXCR, one row per CDR3 protein. The data hold hundreds of thousands of distinct CDR3 sequences, with 10% to 15% observed a single time. About this clonotype: As yet, its antigen is unknown.

The CDR3 covers 18 residues. The V and J ends lost 5 bases and 0 bases, in that order; junction bases with no gene match: 13. Germline V lookup: CDR1 MNHNS, CDR2 SASEGT. The specimen sequenced was blood, either unsorted or a sorted T cell fraction (not recorded which). V usage is TRBV6-1 and J usage is TRBJ1-2; 9 positions agree with TRBD1. This receptor was obtained from a male donor with ankylosing spondylitis. In nucleotides, the CDR3 is TGTGCCAGCAGTCGCCGCCCCGGGACAGGGACCGCTAACTATGGCTACACCTTC. This encodes CASSRRPGTGTANYGYTF.